This T cell receptor beta chain came from a study of T cell clonotyping in hematopoietic cell transplantation. Germline V lookup: CDR1 MDHEN, CDR2 SYDVKM. Trimming stripped 7 bases from V and 3 bases from J, with 13 bases between. This CDR3 region has 14 residues. Indicated time point: recipient sample about 28 days before transplant, after cytoreduction. Recipient blood drawn about 28 days pretransplant and days 30, 100, 180 after. Overall study findings and caveats: Higher Inverse Simpson Index values in graft donor and pretransplant recipient predicted broader posttransplant TCR diversity. CD4 and CD8 repertoire contributions could not be separated without sorting.

As to this clone: What it recognizes is unknown.

The assay was immunoSEQ multiplex PCR, and TCRdb's table has in-frame clones only and misses some. The sample includes about 76,000 clones, 90% to 96% of them seen just once. This clonotype was obtained from a woman in her forties or fifties with acute myeloid leukemia. Some clones in this sample may be carry-over from other donors' samples. The chain uses TRBV28 and TRBJ1-5, with a tentative D call TRBD1 (6 bases). Material: peripheral blood mononuclear cells, obtained before stem cell transplant. CDR3 in DNA: TGTGCCAGCATAGGGGGGGTATTCAATCAGCCCCAGCATTTT. Residues: CASIGGVFNQPQHF.